What follows are 3 T cell receptor beta chains derived from one specimen sequenced in a study of post-analysis software for immune sequencing data. No antigens are known for them. Libraries were made from TCR beta cDNA, and they carried unique molecular identifiers. TCRdb reprocessed the PCR reads with MiXCR, giving one entry per CDR3 protein. The sample includes approximately 660,000 distinct CDR3 sequences, approximately 60% of them seen just once. Study observations and caveats: Four or five TRBV segments, including TRBV5-6, TRBV5-1 and TRBV20-1, were more frequent in patients than controls.

Material for sequencing was blood. The receptors here all came from a girl aged 2-15 years with multiple sclerosis.

The CDR3 sequence: CSAYTQYF. As DNA, the CDR3 is TGCAGTGCTTATACGCAGTATTTT. The rearrangement joins TRBV20-1 to TRBJ2-3; D unclear. Trimming removed 5 bases from V and 7 bases from J, with 1 base in between. This CDR3 is 8 amino acids long. Germline CDR1 DFQATT, CDR2 SNEGSKA (reference sequence).

This clonotype was detected only once. This chain joins TRBV27 and TRBJ1-1; 7 nucleotides align to TRBD1. Germline trimming cut 3 bases from V and 11 bases from J; bases unmatched to any gene: 6. The CDR3 extends over 12 amino acids. Germline loops: CDR1 MNHEY, CDR2 SMNVEV (reference sequence). The chain's CDR3 is CASSFPGGEAFF. The DNA for the CDR3 is TGTGCCAGCAGTTTTCCAGGGGGGGAGGCTTTCTTT.

This chain links TRBV4-2 with TRBJ2-6; 9 bases fit TRBD2. This CDR3 comprises 18 residues. Germline assignment: CDR1 LGHNA and CDR2 YNFKEQ. Trimming at V came to 0 bases and at J to 3 bases, leaving 6 bases not matched to a gene. The CDR3 here is CASSQDRLAGRGANVLTF. The DNA for the CDR3 is TGTGCCAGCAGCCAAGATAGGCTAGCGGGACGTGGGGCCAACGTCCTGACTTTC.